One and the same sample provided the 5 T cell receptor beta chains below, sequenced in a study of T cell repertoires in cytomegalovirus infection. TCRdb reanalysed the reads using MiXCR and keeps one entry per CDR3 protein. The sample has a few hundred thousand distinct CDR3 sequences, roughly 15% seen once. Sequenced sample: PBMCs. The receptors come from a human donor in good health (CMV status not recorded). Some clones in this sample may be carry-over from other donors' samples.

CDR3 in DNA: TGTGCCAGCTCACCGGAGTCTAACTATGGCTACACCTTC. It yields the protein CASSPESNYGYTF. This chain joins TRBV18 and TRBJ1-2; no clear D. The CDR3 loop spans 13 amino acids. Trimming removed 3 bases at V and 0 bases at J, with 5 bases between. Germline V gene sequence: CDR1 KGHSH, CDR2 LQKENI.

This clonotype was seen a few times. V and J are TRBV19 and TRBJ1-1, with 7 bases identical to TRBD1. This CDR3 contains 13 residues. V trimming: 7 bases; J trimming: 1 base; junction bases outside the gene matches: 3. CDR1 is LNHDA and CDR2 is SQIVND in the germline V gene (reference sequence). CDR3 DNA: TGTGCCAGTATGGGACAGAGGAACACTGAAGCTTTCTTT. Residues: CASMGQRNTEAFF. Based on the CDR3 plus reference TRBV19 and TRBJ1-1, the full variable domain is DGGITQSPKYLFRKEGQNVTLSCEQNLNHDAMYWYRQDPGQGLRLIYYSQIVNDFQKGDIAEGYSVSREKKESFPLTVTSAQKNPTAFYLCASMGQRNTEAFFGQGTRLTVV.

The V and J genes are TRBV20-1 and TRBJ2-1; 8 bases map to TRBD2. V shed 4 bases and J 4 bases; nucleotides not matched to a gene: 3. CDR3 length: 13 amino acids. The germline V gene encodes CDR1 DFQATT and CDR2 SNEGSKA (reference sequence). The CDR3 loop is CSANSGEYNEQFF. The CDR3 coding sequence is TGCAGTGCTAATAGCGGGGAATACAATGAGCAGTTCTTC.

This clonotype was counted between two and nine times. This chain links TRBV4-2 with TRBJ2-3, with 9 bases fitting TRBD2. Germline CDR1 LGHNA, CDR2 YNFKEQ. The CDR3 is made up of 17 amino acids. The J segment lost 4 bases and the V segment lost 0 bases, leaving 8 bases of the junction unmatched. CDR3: CASSQDPSGRRPDTQYF. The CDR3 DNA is TGTGCCAGCAGCCAAGATCCCAGCGGGAGGAGACCAGATACGCAGTATTTT.

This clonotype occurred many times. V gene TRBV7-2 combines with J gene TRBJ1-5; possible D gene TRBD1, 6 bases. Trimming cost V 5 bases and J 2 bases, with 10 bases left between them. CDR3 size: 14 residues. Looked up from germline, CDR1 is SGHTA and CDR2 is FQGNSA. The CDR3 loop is CASSQRQGNQPQHF. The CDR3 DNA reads TGTGCCAGCAGCCAGAGACAGGGCAATCAGCCCCAGCATTTT.